The rows below give T cell receptor beta chains drawn from one sample of a study of human T cells and chemical hapten exposure. TCRdb ran MiXCR on the RACE reads and lists one entry per CDR3 protein. The profile shows approximately 84,000 distinct CDR3 sequences, 11% of them singletons. Sequenced material: whole blood, taken in connection with sensitization to the hapten diphenylcyclopropenone (DPC). The receptor set was obtained from a man aged 18-30 years with alopecia areata. Some clones in this sample may be carry-over from other donors' samples. The CDR3 runs from the conserved cysteine through the conserved F or W. D genes are given only for firm matches. Rows give clone size only sometimes, using once, few, many, or a class for an expanded clone.

d_call: TRBD2
clone_size: many
j_call: TRBJ2-5
v_call: TRBV7-8
cdr3_aa: CASSSLAGVKTQYF
cdr3_nt: TGTGCCAGCAGCTCCCTAGCGGGGGTAAAGACCCAGTACTTC

d_call: -
clone_size: -
j_call: TRBJ2-2
v_call: TRBV7-3
cdr3_aa: CASSPSGTGELFF
cdr3_nt: TGTGCCAGCAGCCCTAGTGGCACCGGGGAGCTGTTTTTT

d_call: -
clone_size: -
j_call: TRBJ2-5
v_call: TRBV29-1
cdr3_aa: CSVEEGRVGASLETQYF
cdr3_nt: TGCAGCGTTGAAGAGGGAAGAGTTGGTGCCTCACTAGAGACCCAGTACTTC

d_call: -
clone_size: many
j_call: TRBJ2-3
v_call: TRBV19
cdr3_aa: CASSTDGNTDTQYF
cdr3_nt: TGTGCCAGTAGTACCGACGGAAACACAGATACGCAGTATTTT

d_call: -
clone_size: many
j_call: TRBJ2-3
v_call: TRBV7-2
cdr3_aa: CASRPDWADTQYF
cdr3_nt: TGTGCCAGCAGGCCCGACTGGGCAGATACGCAGTATTTT

d_call: -
clone_size: few
j_call: TRBJ2-7
v_call: TRBV6-2/TRBV6-3
cdr3_aa: CASSQRGEQYF
cdr3_nt: TGTGCCAGCAGTCAGAGAGGGGAGCAGTACTTC

d_call: -
clone_size: many
j_call: TRBJ2-6
v_call: TRBV6-5
cdr3_aa: CASSYSMPGRPTLAGANVLTF
cdr3_nt: TGTGCCAGCAGTTACTCGATGCCAGGCAGGCCTACGCTTGCCGGGGCCAACGTCCTGACTTTC

d_call: TRBD2
clone_size: -
j_call: TRBJ2-1
v_call: TRBV29-1
cdr3_aa: CSATRGGGSSYNEQFF
cdr3_nt: TGCAGCGCTACCCGGGGCGGGGGATCCTCCTACAATGAGCAGTTCTTC

d_call: TRBD2
clone_size: many
j_call: TRBJ2-2
v_call: TRBV4-3
cdr3_aa: CASSQDAQGLAGGAGELFF
cdr3_nt: TGCGCCAGCAGCCAAGACGCCCAGGGACTAGCGGGGGGAGCCGGGGAGCTGTTTTTT

d_call: -
clone_size: many
j_call: TRBJ2-1
v_call: TRBV5-5
cdr3_aa: CASSPPRGEQFF
cdr3_nt: TGTGCCAGCAGTCCCCCTCGTGGTGAGCAGTTCTTC

d_call: TRBD2
clone_size: few
j_call: TRBJ2-1
v_call: TRBV4-1
cdr3_aa: CASSQVAGPDNEQFF
cdr3_nt: TGCGCCAGCAGCCAAGTAGCGGGACCCGACAATGAGCAGTTCTTC

d_call: -
clone_size: -
j_call: TRBJ1-2
v_call: TRBV20-1
cdr3_aa: CSARDGAGGNYGYTF
cdr3_nt: TGCAGTGCTAGAGATGGTGCCGGTGGCAACTATGGCTACACCTTC

d_call: -
clone_size: many
j_call: TRBJ1-2
v_call: TRBV18
cdr3_aa: CASSPGGVGGYTF
cdr3_nt: TGTGCCAGCTCTCCGGGAGGGGTAGGAGGCTACACCTTC

d_call: TRBD1
clone_size: few
j_call: TRBJ2-7
v_call: TRBV5-1
cdr3_aa: CASSSGQGAYEQYF
cdr3_nt: TGCGCCAGCAGCTCCGGACAGGGGGCTTACGAGCAGTACTTC

d_call: TRBD2
clone_size: few
j_call: TRBJ2-2
v_call: TRBV6-2/TRBV6-3
cdr3_aa: CASTQPSSGGSPGELFF
cdr3_nt: TGTGCCAGCACACAACCCTCTAGCGGGGGCTCTCCGGGGGAGCTGTTTTTT

d_call: -
clone_size: few
j_call: TRBJ2-6
v_call: TRBV6-2/TRBV6-3
cdr3_aa: CASSYSKRTGANVLTF
cdr3_nt: TGTGCCAGCAGTTACTCGAAAAGGACTGGGGCCAACGTCCTGACTTTC

d_call: -
clone_size: -
j_call: TRBJ2-1
v_call: TRBV7-2
cdr3_aa: CASSRTVSPYNEQFF
cdr3_nt: TGTGCCAGCAGCCGGACGGTCAGCCCCTACAATGAGCAGTTCTTC

d_call: -
clone_size: -
j_call: TRBJ2-4
v_call: TRBV6-2/TRBV6-3
cdr3_aa: CASRTHRVAKNIQYF
cdr3_nt: TGTGCCAGCAGGACACACAGGGTGGCCAAAAACATTCAGTACTTC

d_call: TRBD1
clone_size: many
j_call: TRBJ2-1
v_call: TRBV20-1
cdr3_aa: CSASTGTGHYNEQFF
cdr3_nt: TGCAGTGCTAGTACCGGGACAGGGCACTACAATGAGCAGTTCTTC

d_call: TRBD1
clone_size: -
j_call: TRBJ2-5
v_call: TRBV7-2
cdr3_aa: CASSPPGTGRETQYF
cdr3_nt: TGTGCCAGCAGCCCGCCCGGGACAGGGAGGGAGACCCAGTACTTC

d_call: -
clone_size: many
j_call: TRBJ2-1
v_call: TRBV7-8
cdr3_aa: CASSFRGLPSYNEQFF
cdr3_nt: TGTGCCAGCAGCTTCAGGGGTCTCCCCTCCTACAATGAGCAGTTCTTC

d_call: -
clone_size: -
j_call: TRBJ1-2
v_call: TRBV11-2
cdr3_aa: CASHARGEGGYTF
cdr3_nt: TGTGCCAGCCATGCCCGCGGGGAGGGTGGCTACACCTTC

d_call: TRBD1
clone_size: -
j_call: TRBJ1-2
v_call: TRBV4-1
cdr3_aa: CASSPNNRQGGYGYTF
cdr3_nt: TGCGCCAGCAGCCCAAACAACAGGCAGGGGGGCTATGGCTACACCTTC

d_call: TRBD1
clone_size: -
j_call: TRBJ1-1
v_call: TRBV12-3/TRBV12-4
cdr3_aa: CASLGQPNTEAFF
cdr3_nt: TGTGCCAGCTTGGGACAGCCGAACACTGAAGCTTTCTTT

d_call: -
clone_size: many
j_call: TRBJ2-3
v_call: TRBV12-3/TRBV12-4
cdr3_aa: CASSSRAVLGTQYF
cdr3_nt: TGTGCCAGCAGTTCCCGGGCGGTGCTGGGTACGCAGTATTTT

d_call: -
clone_size: -
j_call: TRBJ2-1
v_call: TRBV29-1
cdr3_aa: CSVALPGTNEQFF
cdr3_nt: TGCAGCGTTGCTTTACCAGGCACCAATGAGCAGTTCTTC

d_call: TRBD2
clone_size: many
j_call: TRBJ2-4
v_call: TRBV5-6
cdr3_aa: CASKQERGGPRNIQYF
cdr3_nt: TGTGCCAGCAAGCAGGAGCGGGGGGGCCCACGAAACATTCAGTACTTC

d_call: -
clone_size: few
j_call: TRBJ2-7
v_call: TRBV4-1
cdr3_aa: CASSQALGEQYF
cdr3_nt: TGCGCCAGCAGCCAGGCACTCGGGGAGCAGTACTTC

d_call: -
clone_size: -
j_call: TRBJ1-1
v_call: TRBV19
cdr3_aa: CASRTGIGAEAFF
cdr3_nt: TGTGCCAGTAGAACAGGGATAGGCGCTGAAGCTTTCTTT

d_call: -
clone_size: few
j_call: TRBJ1-2
v_call: TRBV12-3/TRBV12-4
cdr3_aa: CASSTPWGRDVGYTF
cdr3_nt: TGTGCCAGCAGTACCCCGTGGGGGAGAGATGTTGGCTACACCTTC

d_call: TRBD2
clone_size: -
j_call: TRBJ2-3
v_call: TRBV20-1
cdr3_aa: CSASAPLAGGTDTQYF
cdr3_nt: TGCAGTGCTAGCGCCCCACTAGCGGGGGGCACAGATACGCAGTATTTT

d_call: -
clone_size: -
j_call: TRBJ1-4
v_call: TRBV28
cdr3_aa: CASSFGGTGEKLFF
cdr3_nt: TGTGCCAGCAGTTTCGGCGGAACCGGTGAAAAACTGTTTTTT

d_call: -
clone_size: -
j_call: TRBJ1-1
v_call: TRBV6-5
cdr3_aa: CASSRVRALMNTEAFF
cdr3_nt: TGTGCCAGCTCTAGAGTCAGGGCCTTGATGAACACTGAAGCTTTCTTT

d_call: -
clone_size: -
j_call: TRBJ1-5
v_call: TRBV4-3
cdr3_aa: CASSQVLRRNSNQPQHF
cdr3_nt: TGCGCCAGCAGCCAAGTGTTAAGGAGAAATAGCAATCAGCCCCAGCATTTT

d_call: -
clone_size: many
j_call: TRBJ2-1
v_call: TRBV12-5
cdr3_aa: CASGLGSSHQNNEQFF
cdr3_nt: TGTGCTAGTGGTCTGGGGTCTAGTCATCAGAACAATGAGCAGTTCTTC

d_call: -
clone_size: many
j_call: TRBJ1-2
v_call: TRBV29-1
cdr3_aa: CSVEDLETGKYDYGYTF
cdr3_nt: TGCAGCGTTGAAGATCTCGAGACAGGAAAATATGACTATGGCTACACCTTC

d_call: -
clone_size: -
j_call: TRBJ2-1
v_call: TRBV5-1
cdr3_aa: CASSQGPSWNEQFF
cdr3_nt: TGCGCCAGCAGTCAGGGACCCTCATGGAATGAGCAGTTCTTC

d_call: TRBD1
clone_size: -
j_call: TRBJ1-1
v_call: TRBV7-9
cdr3_aa: CASSLADRMKDGTFF
cdr3_nt: TGTGCCAGCAGCTTAGCGGACAGGATGAAGGACGGGACTTTCTTT

d_call: -
clone_size: few
j_call: TRBJ1-2
v_call: TRBV12-5
cdr3_aa: CASGFEGDSNYGYTF
cdr3_nt: TGTGCTAGTGGTTTTGAAGGAGACTCTAACTATGGCTACACCTTC

d_call: -
clone_size: -
j_call: TRBJ1-1
v_call: TRBV6-5
cdr3_aa: CASSYSVYMNTEAFF
cdr3_nt: TGTGCCAGCAGTTACTCGGTGTACATGAACACTGAAGCTTTCTTT

d_call: -
clone_size: many
j_call: TRBJ1-5
v_call: TRBV7-8
cdr3_aa: CASSYILRDPQPQHF
cdr3_nt: TGTGCCAGCAGTTACATCCTTCGAGACCCTCAGCCCCAGCATTTT

d_call: -
clone_size: -
j_call: TRBJ2-7
v_call: TRBV5-1
cdr3_aa: CASRSPGRGYEQYF
cdr3_nt: TGCGCCAGCAGGTCCCCGGGTCGGGGATACGAGCAGTACTTC